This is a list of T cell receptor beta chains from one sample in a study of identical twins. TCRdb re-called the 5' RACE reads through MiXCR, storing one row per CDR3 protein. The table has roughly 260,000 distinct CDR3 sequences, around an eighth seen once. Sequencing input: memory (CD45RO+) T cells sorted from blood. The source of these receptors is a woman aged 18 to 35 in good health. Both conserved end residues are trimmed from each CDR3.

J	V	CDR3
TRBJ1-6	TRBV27	ASSFRRYNSPLH
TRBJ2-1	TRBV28	ASSFGDQSEQF
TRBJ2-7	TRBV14	ASSDGLYSYEQY
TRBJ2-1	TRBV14	ASSRVVSSYNEQF
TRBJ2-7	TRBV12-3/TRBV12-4	ASSLRGGGYEQY
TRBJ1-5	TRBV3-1	ASSQEPSYQPQH
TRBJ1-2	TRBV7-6	ASSPGLLDYGYT
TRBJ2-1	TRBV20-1	SALGFSYNEQF
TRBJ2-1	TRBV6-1	ASSIGQGRVGEQF
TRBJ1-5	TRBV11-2	ASSLHLAQPQH
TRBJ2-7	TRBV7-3	ASRQTGQRGEQY
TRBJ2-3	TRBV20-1	SARNPGSGIDTQY
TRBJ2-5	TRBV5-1	ASSQGQPQETQY
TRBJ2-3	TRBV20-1	SARDAKTPTTDTQY
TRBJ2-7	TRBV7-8	ASSHTDRAYEQY
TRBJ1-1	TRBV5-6	ASRGGIWNTEAF
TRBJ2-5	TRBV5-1	ASSLTGGIWETQY
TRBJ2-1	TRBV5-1	ASSPGLAGGPAEQF
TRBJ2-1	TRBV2	ASSAVGAGQYNEQF
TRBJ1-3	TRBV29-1	SAAIVPATGGASGNTIY
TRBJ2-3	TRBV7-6	ASSFSGGLGTDTQY
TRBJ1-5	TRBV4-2	ASSQGPDYSNQPQH
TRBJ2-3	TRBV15	ATSRDGGAGTDTQY